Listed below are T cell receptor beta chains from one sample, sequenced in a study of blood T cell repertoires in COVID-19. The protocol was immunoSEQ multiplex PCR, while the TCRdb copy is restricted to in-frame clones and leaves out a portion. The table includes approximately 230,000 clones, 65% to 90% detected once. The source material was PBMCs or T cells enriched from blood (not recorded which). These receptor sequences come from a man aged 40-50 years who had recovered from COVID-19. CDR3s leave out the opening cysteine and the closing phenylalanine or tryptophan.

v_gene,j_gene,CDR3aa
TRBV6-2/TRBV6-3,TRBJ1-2,ASSYSNGAYGYT
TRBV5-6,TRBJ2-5,ASSLANGGKTQY
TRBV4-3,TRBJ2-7,ASSQGPTDTRYEQY
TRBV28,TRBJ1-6,ASSSQGNNSPLH
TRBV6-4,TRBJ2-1,ASSEWTSPNEQF
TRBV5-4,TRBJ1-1,ASSLDSEAF
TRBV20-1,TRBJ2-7,SASTGTGAYEQY
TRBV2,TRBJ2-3,ASSQAGGPDTQY
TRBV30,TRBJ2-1,AWSVRTGGYNEQF
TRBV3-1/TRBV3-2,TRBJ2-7,ASTRQGSHEQY
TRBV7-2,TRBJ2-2,ASSIPGTALTGELF
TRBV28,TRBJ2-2,ASSTNTGTSGRGPWGGELF
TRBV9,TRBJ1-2,ASSVALGTPLGYT
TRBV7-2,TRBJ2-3,ASSLAATGGMDTQY
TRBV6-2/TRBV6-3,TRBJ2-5,ASSRGTQETQY
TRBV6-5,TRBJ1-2,ASSRQGASYGYT
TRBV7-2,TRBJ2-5,ASTSRGNQETQY
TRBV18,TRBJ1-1,ASSPRDSGTEAF